The 15 T cell receptor beta chains reported below all come from one sample, sequenced in a study of blood T cells in healthy people across ages. A second PCR of roughly 7 to 11 cycles used a sample-barcoded 5' primer and a J-beta primer mix. TCRdb processed the 5' RACE reads anew with MiXCR; each CDR3 protein has one entry. The data contain 650,000 to 800,000 distinct CDR3 sequences, roughly half of them singletons. Sequencing was carried out using blood. The receptors were gathered from a woman over 75 in good health.

The V call is TRBV5-1, the J call TRBJ1-1; 7 bases map to TRBD1. Germline trimming cut 1 base from V and 3 bases from J; bases unmatched to any gene: 3. Germline CDR1 reads SGHRS; CDR2 reads YFSETQ. This CDR3 has 14 amino acids. CDR3 residues: CASSLFTGDTEAFF. The CDR3 bases are TGCGCCAGCAGCTTGTTCACAGGGGACACTGAAGCTTTCTTT. Combining the CDR3 with reference TRBV5-1 and TRBJ1-1 gives the whole variable domain KAGVTQTPRYLIKTRGQQVTLSCSPISGHRSVSWYQQTPGQGLQFLFEYFSETQRNKGNFPGRFSGRQFSNSRSEMNVSTLELGDSALYLCASSLFTGDTEAFFGQGTRLTVV.

On this clonotype: Sequence at one end of the junction differs from germline and may be a read error. This chain connects TRBV18 to TRBJ2-1, with TRBD2 as a possible D gene (5 bases). CDR3 length equals 13 residues. The germline V gene encodes CDR1 KGHSH and CDR2 LQKENI. DNA of the CDR3: TGTGCCGGCTCGCACAGCGGCTACAATGAGCAGTTCTTC. This translates into CAGSHSGYNEQFF.

J is TRBJ1-1 and V is TRBV20-1; 9 positions agree with TRBD1. This CDR3 has 15 amino acids. Trimming removed 0 bases from V and 4 bases from J; junction bases left unmatched: 6. CDR1 and CDR2 from the germline V gene are DFQATT and SNEGSKA (reference sequence). CDR3 sequence reads: CSARDRDRDSTEAFF. CDR3 DNA sequence: TGCAGTGCTAGAGATCGGGACAGGGACAGCACTGAAGCTTTCTTT.

This clonotype occurred a few times. This rearrangement joins TRBV29-1 to TRBJ1-3; a weak D match, TRBD1 (6 bases). Germline-derived CDR1 and CDR2 are SQVTM and ANQGSEA. V was cut by 5 bases and J by 4 bases, with 6 bases left in between. This CDR3 has 11 amino acids. DNA of the CDR3: TGCAGCGTTCAGGGGGGAAACACCATATATTTT. Translated, it gives CSVQGGNTIYF.

As concerns this clonotype: A clone one base away is much larger, so this may be a read error. This chain connects TRBV20-1 to TRBJ2-1, with D hard to call. In germline, CDR1 is DFQATT, CDR2 SNEGSKA (reference sequence). The length of the CDR3 is 15 residues. CDR3 sequence: CSASSSRLTYNGQFF. The CDR3 region has the DNA TGCAGTGCTAGTTCGTCCAGGCTTACCTACAATGGGCAGTTCTTC.

This clonotype was picked up many times. J is TRBJ2-5 and V is TRBV24-1, with D unclear. CDR1 is KGHDR, CDR2 SFDVKD, per germline. Trimming stripped 5 bases from V and 0 bases from J, with 6 bases between. The CDR3 is 13 residues long. DNA of the CDR3: TGTGCCACCAGTGGGGTGGACCAAGAGACCCAGTACTTC. It encodes CATSGVDQETQYF.

This clonotype has only a few counts. The chain employs TRBV5-5 and TRBJ2-2, with 7 bases aligning to TRBD1. Germline V gives CDR1 SGHKS, CDR2 YYEKEE (reference sequence). The J segment lost 5 bases and the V segment lost 0 bases, leaving 4 bases of the junction unmatched. The CDR3 is 15 residues long. The CDR3 loop is CASSLAGTETGELFF. The CDR3 DNA is TGTGCCAGCAGCTTGGCCGGGACAGAGACCGGGGAGCTGTTTTTT. The whole variable domain, remainder taken from reference TRBV5-5 and TRBJ2-2, is DAGVTQSPTHLIKTRGQQVTLRCSPISGHKSVSWYQQVLGQGPQFIFQYYEKEERGRGNFPDRFSARQFPNYSSELNVNALLLGDSALYLCASSLAGTETGELFFGEGSRLTVL.

This clonotype came up many times. The genes are TRBV20-1 and TRBJ2-3, with 8 bases lining up with TRBD2. CDR3 length: 14 amino acids. Germline assignment: CDR1 DFQATT and CDR2 SNEGSKA (reference sequence). The V gene end was trimmed by 6 bases and the J gene end by 2 bases; junction bases not matched to a gene: 7. CDR3 in amino acids: CSAKSGGDTDTQYF. Here the CDR3 DNA reads TGCAGTGCCAAGTCGGGGGGGGACACAGATACGCAGTATTTT.

This clonotype was seen more than once but under ten times. The chain links TRBV6-6 to TRBJ2-1; possible D gene TRBD2, 5 bases. V dropped 8 bases and J dropped 9 bases, with 17 bases sitting between them. The CDR3 has 13 residues. In germline, CDR1 is MNHNY, CDR2 SVGAGI (reference sequence). The CDR3 region has the DNA TGTGCCAGCGAGGGATTGCAATGGGCTGAGCAGTTCTTC. Translated: CASEGLQWAEQFF.

The chain couples TRBV20-1 to TRBJ1-4; D gene uncertain. Deletions cut 6 bases from V and 8 bases from J, with 10 bases between. CDR3 length equals 11 residues. CDR1 is DFQATT, CDR2 SNEGSKA, per germline (reference sequence). The CDR3 DNA sequence: TGCAGTGCATCAGGTGGCGAAAAACTGTTTTTT. Protein: CSASGGEKLFF.

Many counts were recorded for this clonotype. The CDR3 sequence is CSARQSAEKLFF. The CDR3 nucleotides are TGCAGTGCTAGGCAGTCGGCTGAAAAACTGTTTTTT. V usage is TRBV20-1 and J usage is TRBJ1-4; D gene unclear. The V gene lost 3 bases and the J gene lost 7 bases, with 9 bases spanning the gap. CDR3 length equals 12 residues. CDR1 is DFQATT and CDR2 is SNEGSKA in the germline V gene (reference sequence).

This clonotype was observed at least ten times. The gene calls are TRBV12-3 or TRBV12-4 and TRBJ1-1, with TRBD1 matching over 9 bases. CDR3 length: 14 residues. V gave up 2 bases and J gave up 4 bases; unmatched junction bases: 2. The CDR3 nucleotides read TGTGCCAGCAGTTTAAAGACAGGGGGCACTGAAGCTTTCTTT. It specifies CASSLKTGGTEAFF.

The chain carries TRBV29-1 and TRBJ2-1; TRBD1 or TRBD2 may be the D gene (5 bases each). Germline V gene data show CDR1 as SQVTM and CDR2 as ANQGSEA. CDR3 length equals 13 residues. Trimming took off 2 bases at V and 9 bases at J, with 14 bases between the two ends. The CDR3 protein is CSVEPRERAEQFF. CDR3 coding DNA: TGCAGCGTTGAACCCAGGGAGAGGGCTGAGCAGTTCTTC.

The chain joins TRBV4-2 to TRBJ2-7; 8 nucleotides line up with TRBD2. V lost 3 bases and J lost 0; bases outside the gene matches: 4. This CDR3 spans 15 amino acids. CDR1 LGHNA and CDR2 YNFKEQ come from the germline V gene. The CDR3 nucleotides read TGTGCCAGCAGCCAGGAAAGCGGGGGCTCCTACGAGCAGTACTTC. This gives the protein CASSQESGGSYEQYF.

This clonotype was observed many times. The chain combines TRBV20-1 with TRBJ1-5; D not resolved. The CDR3 sequence is 12 residues long. The V gene lost 3 bases and the J gene lost 5 bases, with 8 bases spanning the gap. The germline CDR1 and CDR2 sequences are DFQATT and SNEGSKA (reference sequence). The CDR3 region has the DNA TGCAGTGCTAGGAACGGGGATCAGCCCCAGCATTTT. As protein: CSARNGDQPQHF.